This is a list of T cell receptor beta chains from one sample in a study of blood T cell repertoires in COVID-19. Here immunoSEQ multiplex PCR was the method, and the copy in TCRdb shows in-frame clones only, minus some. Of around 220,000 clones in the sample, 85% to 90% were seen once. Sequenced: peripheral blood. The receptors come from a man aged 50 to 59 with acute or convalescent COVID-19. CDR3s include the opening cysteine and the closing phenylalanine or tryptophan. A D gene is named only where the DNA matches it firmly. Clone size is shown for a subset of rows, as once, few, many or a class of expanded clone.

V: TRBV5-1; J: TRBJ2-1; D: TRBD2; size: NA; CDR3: CASSLLAGGQGEQFF; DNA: TGCGCCAGCAGCCTACTAGCGGGGGGGCAAGGTGAGCAGTTCTTC
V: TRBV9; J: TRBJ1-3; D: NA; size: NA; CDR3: CASSVRGLGGNTIYF; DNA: TGTGCCAGCAGCGTCAGGGGTTTAGGCGGAAACACCATATATTTT
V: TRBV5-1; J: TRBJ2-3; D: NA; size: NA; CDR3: CASSLVEGVSADTQYF; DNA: TGCGCCAGCAGCTTGGTCGAGGGAGTTAGCGCAGATACGCAGTATTTT
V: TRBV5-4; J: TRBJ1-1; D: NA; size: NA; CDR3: CASSLRVGSEAFF; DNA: TGTGCCAGCAGCTTACGGGTTGGGAGTGAAGCTTTCTTT
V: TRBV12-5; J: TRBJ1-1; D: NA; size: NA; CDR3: CASGRSTGITEAFF; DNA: TGTGCTAGTGGTAGATCAACAGGGATCACTGAAGCTTTCTTT
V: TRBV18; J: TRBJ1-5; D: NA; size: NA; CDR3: CASSPKEGQPQHF; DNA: TGTGCCAGCTCACCAAAGGAGGGCCAGCCCCAGCATTTT
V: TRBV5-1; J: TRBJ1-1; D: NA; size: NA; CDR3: CASSNGELWVPEAFF; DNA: TGCGCCAGCAGCAACGGGGAGCTATGGGTCCCTGAAGCTTTCTTT
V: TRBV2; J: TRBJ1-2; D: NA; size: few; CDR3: CASSGSGPYGYTF; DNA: TGTGCCAGCAGTGGGTCAGGGCCCTATGGCTACACCTTC
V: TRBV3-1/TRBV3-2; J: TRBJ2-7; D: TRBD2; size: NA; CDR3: CASSQPTSGGHEQYF; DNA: TGTGCCAGCAGCCAGCCGACTAGCGGGGGGCACGAGCAGTACTTC
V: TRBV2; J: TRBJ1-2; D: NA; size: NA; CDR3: CASSEALRGTGYTF; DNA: TGTGCCAGCAGTGAAGCGCTTCGGGGAACTGGCTACACCTTC
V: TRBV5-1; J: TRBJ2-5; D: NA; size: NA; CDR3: CASSLTGNQETQYF; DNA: TGCGCCAGCAGCCTTACAGGGAACCAAGAGACCCAGTACTTC
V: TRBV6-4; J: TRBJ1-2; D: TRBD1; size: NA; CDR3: CASSAAGTGNYGYTF; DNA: TGTGCCAGCAGTGCCGCTGGGACAGGGAACTATGGCTACACCTTC
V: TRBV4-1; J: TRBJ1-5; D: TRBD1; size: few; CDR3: CASSLGTGGQPQHF; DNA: TGCGCCAGCAGCCTCGGGACAGGGGGGCAGCCCCAGCATTTT
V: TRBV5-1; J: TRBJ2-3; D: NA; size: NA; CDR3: CASRATADTQYF; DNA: TGCGCCAGCAGAGCGACAGCAGATACGCAGTATTTT
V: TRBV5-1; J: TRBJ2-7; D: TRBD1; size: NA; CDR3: CASSLGAGTGYSYEQYF; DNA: TGCGCCAGCAGCTTGGGGGCCGGGACAGGGTACTCCTACGAGCAGTACTTC
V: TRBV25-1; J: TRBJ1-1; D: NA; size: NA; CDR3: CASSQGLSNTEAFF; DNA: TGTGCCAGCAGTCAGGGGCTATCCAACACTGAAGCTTTCTTT
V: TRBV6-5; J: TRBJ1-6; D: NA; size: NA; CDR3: CASSYTRQNSPLHF; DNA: TGTGCCAGCAGTTACACTAGGCAAAATTCACCCCTCCACTTT
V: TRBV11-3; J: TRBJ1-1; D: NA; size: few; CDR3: CASSLEGWGGGVVNTEAFF; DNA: TGTGCCAGCAGCTTAGAGGGCTGGGGGGGCGGTGTCGTGAACACTGAAGCTTTCTTT
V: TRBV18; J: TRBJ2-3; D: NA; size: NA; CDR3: CASSPPLKAGADTQYF; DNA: TGTGCCAGCTCACCACCGCTCAAGGCAGGCGCAGATACGCAGTATTTT
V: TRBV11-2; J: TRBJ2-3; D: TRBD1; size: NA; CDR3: CASSPRPGTGQSTDTQYF; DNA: TGTGCCAGCAGCCCCCGTCCCGGGACAGGGCAGAGCACAGATACGCAGTATTTT